The 18 T cell receptor beta chains below all came from one sample that was sequenced in a study of T cell responses to AZD1222 COVID-19 vaccine. Here immunoSEQ multiplex PCR was the method, and the copy in TCRdb shows in-frame clones only, minus some. The sample records about 130,000 clones, approximately 92% being singletons. Sequences were derived from peripheral blood, sampled 28 days after the second AZD1222 dose. The receptors stem from an adult who received the AZD1222 COVID-19 vaccine.

The chain links TRBV6-2 or TRBV6-3 to TRBJ2-3; TRBD2 is a possible D gene (6 bases). Germline assignment: CDR1 MNHEY and CDR2 SVGEGT. This CDR3 contains 15 residues. V shed 4 bases and J shed 1 base, with 12 bases lying between them. The CDR3 DNA sequence: TGTGCCAGCAGTTTTACGGGACTGCGCACAGATACGCAGTATTTT. Translating gives CASSFTGLRTDTQYF.

The rearrangement uses TRBV4-1 and TRBJ2-1; 8 bases line up with TRBD1. The CDR3 consists of 14 residues. CDR1 is MGHRA, CDR2 YSYEKL, per germline. V gave up 1 base and J gave up 7 bases; unmatched junction bases: 3. The CDR3 spells CASSQVNRGNEQFF. The DNA of the CDR3 is TGCGCCAGCAGCCAAGTCAACAGGGGGAATGAGCAGTTCTTC.

This chain uses TRBV7-9 with TRBJ2-7; TRBD1 or TRBD2 may be the D gene (5 bases each). The CDR3 spans 16 residues. CDR1 is SEHNR and CDR2 is FQNEAQ in the germline V gene (reference sequence). V was cut by 5 bases and J by 0 bases, with 17 bases left in between. The CDR3 coding sequence is TGTGCCAGCAGCAACTCCGGGGCCTGGGGCTCCTACGAGCAGTACTTC. This codes for CASSNSGAWGSYEQYF.

The rearrangement uses TRBV19 and TRBJ1-1; the match to TRBD1 covers 10 bases. CDR3 length: 16 residues. With 8 bases clipped from V and 1 base from J, the junction kept 10 bases outside the gene matches. Looked up from germline, CDR1 is LNHDA and CDR2 is SQIVND (reference sequence). The CDR3 sequence is CASLGTGAGENTEAFF. In DNA form, the CDR3 reads TGTGCCAGTTTAGGGACAGGGGCCGGGGAGAACACTGAAGCTTTCTTT.

This chain links TRBV10-3 with TRBJ1-1; D is unclear. The CDR3 length is 16 residues. The V end was cut by 2 bases, the J end by 1 base, with 14 bases between. Germline V CDR1 and CDR2: ENHRY, SYGVKD. The CDR3 loop is CAISEILGGTNTEAFF. The CDR3 bases are TGTGCCATCAGTGAGATCTTGGGCGGCACGAACACTGAAGCTTTCTTT.

This clone has just a few counts. This chain's CDR3 is CASNNGRSTDTQYF. CDR3 DNA: TGTGCCAGCAACAACGGGCGTAGCACAGATACGCAGTATTTT. V is TRBV5-4 and J is TRBJ2-3; D is unresolved. The CDR3 loop spans 14 amino acids. Trimming removed 6 bases at V and 0 bases at J, with 11 bases between. Germline V gene data show CDR1 as SGHNT and CDR2 as YYREEE (reference sequence). Variable domain in full (rest from reference TRBV5-4 and TRBJ2-3): ETGVTQSPTHLIKTRGQQVTLRCSSQSGHNTVSWYQQALGQGPQFIFQYYREEENGRGNFPPRFSGLQFPNYSSELNVNALELDDSALYLCASNNGRSTDTQYFGPGTRLTVL.

The chain recombines TRBV6-6 with TRBJ1-1; TRBD1 matches 7 bases. CDR3 length: 15 residues. With 0 bases clipped from V and 3 bases from J, the junction kept 4 bases outside the gene matches. CDR1 and CDR2 (germline): MNHNY, SVGAGI (reference sequence). The DNA for the CDR3 is TGTGCCAGCAGTTACTCGAGCAGGGGGGACACTGAAGCTTTCTTT. Protein: CASSYSSRGDTEAFF.

This sequence joins TRBV5-1 and TRBJ1-2, with a tentative D call TRBD1 (5 bases). V dropped 4 bases and J dropped 0 bases, with 13 bases sitting between them. The length of the CDR3 is 15 residues. Germline CDR1 reads SGHRS; CDR2 reads YFSETQ. The CDR3 region has the DNA TGCGCCAGCAGCCTTCCAGGGATTTCTAACTATGGCTACACCTTC. This gives the protein CASSLPGISNYGYTF.

This chain uses TRBV19 with TRBJ1-1; 8 nucleotides align to TRBD1. CDR1 and CDR2 (germline): LNHDA, SQIVND (reference sequence). This CDR3 is 16 amino acids long. The V gene end was trimmed by 3 bases and the J gene end by 1 base; junction bases not matched to a gene: 7. CDR3 DNA: TGTGCCAGTAGTATCTCTCGGACAGGGCGGAACACTGAAGCTTTCTTT. Translation: CASSISRTGRNTEAFF.

The V and J genes are TRBV2 and TRBJ1-5, with 10 bases matching TRBD1. This CDR3 contains 15 residues. After removal of 4 bases from V and 6 bases from J, the junction contained 6 bases not matched to a gene. Germline V gene data show CDR1 as SNHLY and CDR2 as FYNNEI. Here the CDR3 DNA reads TGTGCCAGCAGTGGCAGACAGGGGGCCTTTCAGCCCCAGCATTTT. Residues: CASSGRQGAFQPQHF.

This chain connects TRBV25-1 to TRBJ1-1; D is possibly TRBD1 (6 bases). Germline loops: CDR1 MGHDK, CDR2 SYGVNS. The V end lost 2 bases, the J end lost 7 bases, and 11 bases lay between the germline ends. This CDR3 has 13 residues. CDR3 sequence: CASSERTADEAFF. The CDR3, as DNA: TGTGCCAGCAGTGAACGGACAGCTGATGAAGCTTTCTTT.

This sequence joins TRBV29-1 and TRBJ2-3; D is unclear. Trimming pared 6 bases from V and 1 base from J, leaving 8 bases between. The germline gives CDR1 SQVTM, CDR2 ANQGSEA. The CDR3 runs to 12 residues. CDR3 coding DNA: TGCAGCGTGCGGCCAGGCACAGATACGCAGTATTTT. Translation gives CSVRPGTDTQYF.

The chain has TRBV19 and TRBJ1-1; 7 bases map to TRBD1. Germline V gene lookup returns CDR1 LNHDA and CDR2 SQIVND (reference sequence). Trimming took 5 bases from V and 3 from J; bases not matched to a gene: 3. The CDR3 loop spans 13 amino acids. The CDR3 nucleotides are TGTGCCAGTAGTGCGACAGGGTACACTGAAGCTTTCTTT. As protein: CASSATGYTEAFF.

V is TRBV28 and J is TRBJ2-7; 8 positions match TRBD1. V trimming: 1 base; J trimming: 1 base; junction bases outside the gene matches: 3. From germline, CDR1 is MDHEN and CDR2 SYDVKM. The CDR3 contains 15 residues. CDR3 bases: TGTGCCAGCAGTTTATCTACAGGGGGATCCTACGAGCAGTACTTC. Its protein product is CASSLSTGGSYEQYF.

Here the CDR3 DNA reads TGTGCCAGCAGCTTAGAAAGGGCTAGCGGCACAGATACGCAGTATTTT. This translates into CASSLERASGTDTQYF. V is TRBV7-2 and J is TRBJ2-3; possibly TRBD2 for D (6 bases). This CDR3 region has 16 residues. Deletions cut 1 base from V and 1 base from J, with 12 bases between. Germline CDR1 is SGHTA and CDR2 is FQGNSA.

This chain links TRBV6-6 with TRBJ2-1; 9 nucleotides match TRBD1. This CDR3 comprises 16 residues. V dropped 5 bases and J dropped 1; count of bases not matched to a gene: 6. The germline CDR1 and CDR2 sequences are MNHNY and SVGAGI (reference sequence). CDR3 DNA sequence: TGTGCCAGCAGTCAACAGGGGGCACTTTCCTACAATGAGCAGTTCTTC. This sequence encodes CASSQQGALSYNEQFF.

The CDR3 region has the DNA TGTGCCAGCTCACGAACTGAACAGGGTCCCGCAGTGTACGAGCAGTACTTC. Protein product: CASSRTEQGPAVYEQYF. The rearrangement uses TRBV18 and TRBJ2-7, with a tentative D call TRBD1 (6 bases). CDR3 size: 17 residues. Trimming left V 4 bases short and J 4 bases short, with 23 bases between. Germline-derived CDR1 and CDR2 are KGHSH and LQKENI.

As DNA, the CDR3 is TGCGCCAGCAGCCAAGATCGACTAGCGGCTTGGGCGCAGTATTTT. It is translated as CASSQDRLAAWAQYF. This chain uses TRBV4-3 with TRBJ2-3; 9 bases match TRBD2. J was trimmed by 10 bases and V by 0 bases; bases with no gene match: 8. The germline V gene has CDR1 LGHNA and CDR2 YSLEER. CDR3 size: 15 residues.